This T cell receptor beta chain was profiled in a study of CD8 T cells in Susac syndrome. RNA in amounts of roughly 0.5 to 1 ug was reverse transcribed with random hexamers. A single record per CDR3 protein comes from TCRdb applying MiXCR to the immunoSEQ multiplex PCR reads. The data show 150,000 to 190,000 distinct CDR3 sequences, 85% to 95% seen once. There are 14 residues in the CDR3. Per the germline V gene, CDR1 is DFQATT and CDR2 is SNEGSKA (reference sequence). Trimming pared 6 bases from V and 4 bases from J, leaving 16 bases between. Isolation of CD8+ and CD4+ T cells was performed negatively, whereas enrichment of TEMRA cells was done by FACS.

This clonotype was sampled from a human donor with Susac syndrome. The chain is built from TRBV20-1 and TRBJ1-5; D remains unclear. Source material: CD4+ T cells from PBMCs. The CDR3 here is CSALPRWQNQPQHF. In DNA, the CDR3 is TGCAGTGCCCTCCCGCGATGGCAGAATCAGCCCCAGCATTTT.